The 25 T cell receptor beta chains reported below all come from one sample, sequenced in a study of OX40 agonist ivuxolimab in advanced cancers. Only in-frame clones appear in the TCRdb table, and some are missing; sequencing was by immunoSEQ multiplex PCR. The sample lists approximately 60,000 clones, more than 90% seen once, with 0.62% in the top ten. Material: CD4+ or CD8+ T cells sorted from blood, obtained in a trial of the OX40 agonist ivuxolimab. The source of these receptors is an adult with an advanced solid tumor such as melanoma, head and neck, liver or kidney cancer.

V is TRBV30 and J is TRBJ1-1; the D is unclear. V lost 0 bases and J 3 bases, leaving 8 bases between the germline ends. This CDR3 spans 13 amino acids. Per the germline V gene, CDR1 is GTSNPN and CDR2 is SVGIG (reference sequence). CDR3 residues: CAWSVQRDTEAFF. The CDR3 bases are TGTGCCTGGAGTGTACAACGGGACACTGAAGCTTTCTTT.

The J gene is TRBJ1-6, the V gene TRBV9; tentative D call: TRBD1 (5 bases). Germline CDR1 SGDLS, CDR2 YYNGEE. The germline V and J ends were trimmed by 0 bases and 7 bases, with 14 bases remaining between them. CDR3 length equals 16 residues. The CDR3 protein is CASSVAPTVTNSPLHF. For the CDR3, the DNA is TGTGCCAGCAGCGTAGCCCCGACAGTAACCAATTCACCCCTCCACTTT. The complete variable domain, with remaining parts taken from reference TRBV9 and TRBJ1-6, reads DSGVTQTPKHLITATGQRVTLRCSPRSGDLSVYWYQQSLDQGLQFLIQYYNGEERAKGNILERFSAQQFPDLHSELNLSSLELGDSALYFCASSVAPTVTNSPLHFGNGTRLTVT.

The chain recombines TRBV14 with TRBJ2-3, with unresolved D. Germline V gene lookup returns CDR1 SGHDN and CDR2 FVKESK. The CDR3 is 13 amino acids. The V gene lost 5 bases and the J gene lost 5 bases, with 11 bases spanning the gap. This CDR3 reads CASSYAGVDTQYF. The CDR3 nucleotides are TGTGCCAGCAGCTACGCCGGCGTAGATACGCAGTATTTT.

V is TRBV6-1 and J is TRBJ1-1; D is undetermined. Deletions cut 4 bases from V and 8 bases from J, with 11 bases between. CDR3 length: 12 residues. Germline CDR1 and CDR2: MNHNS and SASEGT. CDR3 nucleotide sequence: TGTGCCAGCAGTGGGTGGGCATCCGAAGCTTTCTTT. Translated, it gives CASSGWASEAFF.

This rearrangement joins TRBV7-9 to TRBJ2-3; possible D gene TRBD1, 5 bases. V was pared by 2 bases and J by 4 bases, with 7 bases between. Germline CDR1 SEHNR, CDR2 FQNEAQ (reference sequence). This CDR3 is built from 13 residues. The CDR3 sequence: CASSLKGPDTQYF. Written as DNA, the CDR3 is TGTGCCAGCAGCTTAAAGGGGCCAGATACGCAGTATTTT.

The DNA for the CDR3 is TGTGCCAGCAGGAACAAGAGGAACACTGAAGCTTTCTTT. This translates into CASRNKRNTEAFF. J is TRBJ1-1 and V is TRBV2; D not resolved. V was pared by 6 bases and J by 1 base, with 9 bases between. The V gene's germline CDR1 is SNHLY and CDR2 FYNNEI. There are 13 residues in the CDR3.

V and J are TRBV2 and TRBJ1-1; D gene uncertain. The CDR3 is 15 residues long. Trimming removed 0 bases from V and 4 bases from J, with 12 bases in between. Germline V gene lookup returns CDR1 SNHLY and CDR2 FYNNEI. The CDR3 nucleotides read TGTGCCAGCAGTGAAGCGTTGGGTTGGGCCACTGAAGCTTTCTTT. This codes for CASSEALGWATEAFF.

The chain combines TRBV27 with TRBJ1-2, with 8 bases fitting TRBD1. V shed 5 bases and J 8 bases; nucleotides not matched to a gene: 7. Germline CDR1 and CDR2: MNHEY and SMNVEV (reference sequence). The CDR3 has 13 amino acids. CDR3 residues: CASSPRGLGGYTF. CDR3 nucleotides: TGTGCCAGCAGTCCCAGGGGGCTAGGGGGCTACACCTTC.

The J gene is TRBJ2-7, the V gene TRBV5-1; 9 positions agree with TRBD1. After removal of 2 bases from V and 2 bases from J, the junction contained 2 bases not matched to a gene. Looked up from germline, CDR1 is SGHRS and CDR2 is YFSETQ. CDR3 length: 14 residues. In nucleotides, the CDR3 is TGCGCCAGCAGCTTCGGGACAGGGCCCTACGAGCAGTACTTC. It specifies CASSFGTGPYEQYF.

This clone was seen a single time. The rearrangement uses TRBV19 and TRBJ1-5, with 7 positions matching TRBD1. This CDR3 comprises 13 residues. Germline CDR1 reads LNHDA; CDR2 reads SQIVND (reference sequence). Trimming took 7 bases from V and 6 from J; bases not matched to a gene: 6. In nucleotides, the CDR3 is TGTGCCAGTAACGACAGGGAGGGTCAGCCCCAGCATTTT. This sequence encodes CASNDREGQPQHF.

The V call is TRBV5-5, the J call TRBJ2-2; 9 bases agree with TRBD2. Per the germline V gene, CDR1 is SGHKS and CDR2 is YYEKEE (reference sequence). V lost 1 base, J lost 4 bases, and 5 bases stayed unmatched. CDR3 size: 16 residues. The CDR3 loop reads CASSLYGTSITGELFF. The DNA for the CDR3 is TGTGCCAGCAGCTTGTATGGGACTAGCATCACCGGGGAGCTGTTTTTT.

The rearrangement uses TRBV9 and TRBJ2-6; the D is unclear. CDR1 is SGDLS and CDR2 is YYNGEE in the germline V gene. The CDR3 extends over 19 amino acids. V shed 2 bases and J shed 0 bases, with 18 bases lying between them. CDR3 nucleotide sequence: TGTGCCAGCAGCGTTACGCCGCTAGGGATTAACTCTGGGGCCAACGTCCTGACTTTC. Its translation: CASSVTPLGINSGANVLTF.

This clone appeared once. The CDR3, as DNA: TGCACCGCTAGCGACAACAATGAGCAGTTCTTC. Protein sequence: CTASDNNEQFF. This rearrangement joins TRBV20-1 to TRBJ2-1, with a weak D call TRBD2 (6 bases). Germline V CDR1 and CDR2: DFQATT, SNEGSKA (reference sequence). This CDR3 is built from 11 residues.

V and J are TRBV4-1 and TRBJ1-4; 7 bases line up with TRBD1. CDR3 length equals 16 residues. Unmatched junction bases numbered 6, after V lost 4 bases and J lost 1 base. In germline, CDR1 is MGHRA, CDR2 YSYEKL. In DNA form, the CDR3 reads TGCGCCAGCAGCCTAACAGGGGCCGGAACTAATGAAAAACTGTTTTTT. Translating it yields CASSLTGAGTNEKLFF.

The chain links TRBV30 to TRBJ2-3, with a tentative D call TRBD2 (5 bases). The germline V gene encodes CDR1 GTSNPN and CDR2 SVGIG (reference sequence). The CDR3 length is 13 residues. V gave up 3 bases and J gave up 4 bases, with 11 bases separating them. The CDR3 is CAWSLAPPDTQYF. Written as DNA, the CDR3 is TGTGCCTGGAGCCTAGCCCCACCAGATACGCAGTATTTT.

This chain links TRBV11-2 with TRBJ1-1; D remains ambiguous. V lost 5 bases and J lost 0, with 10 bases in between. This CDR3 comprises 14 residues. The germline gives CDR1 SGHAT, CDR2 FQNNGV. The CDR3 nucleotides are TGTGCCAGCAGCCGATACAGCATGAACACTGAAGCTTTCTTT. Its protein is CASSRYSMNTEAFF. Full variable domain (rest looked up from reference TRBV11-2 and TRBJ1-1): EAGVAQSPRYKIIEKRQSVAFWCNPISGHATLYWYQQILGQGPKLLIQFQNNGVVDDSQLPKDRFSAERLKGVDSTLKIQPAKLEDSAVYLCASSRYSMNTEAFFGQGTRLTVV.

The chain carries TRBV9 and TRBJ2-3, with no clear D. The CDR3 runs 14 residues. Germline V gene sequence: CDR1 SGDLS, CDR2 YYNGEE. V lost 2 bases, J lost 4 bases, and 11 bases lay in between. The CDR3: CASSVRQNADTQYF. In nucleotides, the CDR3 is TGTGCCAGCAGCGTTAGGCAGAACGCAGATACGCAGTATTTT.

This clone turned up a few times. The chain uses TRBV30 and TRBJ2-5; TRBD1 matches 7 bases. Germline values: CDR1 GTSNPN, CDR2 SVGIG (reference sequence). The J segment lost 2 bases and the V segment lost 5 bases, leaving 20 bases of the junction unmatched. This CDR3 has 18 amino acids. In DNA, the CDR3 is TGTGCCTGGGAGAATAGGGGTTCAAAATACAGGGGACAAGAGACCCAGTACTTC. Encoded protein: CAWENRGSKYRGQETQYF.

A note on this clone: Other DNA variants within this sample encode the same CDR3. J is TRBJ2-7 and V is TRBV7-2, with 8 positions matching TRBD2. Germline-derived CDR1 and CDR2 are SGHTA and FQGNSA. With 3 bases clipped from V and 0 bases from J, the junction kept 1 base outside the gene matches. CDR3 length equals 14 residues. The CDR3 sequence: CASSLSGGSYEQYF. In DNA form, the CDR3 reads TGTGCCAGCAGCTTGAGCGGGGGCTCCTACGAGCAGTACTTC.

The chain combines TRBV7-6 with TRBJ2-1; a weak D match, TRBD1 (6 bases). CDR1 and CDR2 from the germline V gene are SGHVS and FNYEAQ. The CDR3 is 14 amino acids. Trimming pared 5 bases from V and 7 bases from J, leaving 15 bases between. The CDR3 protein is CASSPRQVQNEQFF. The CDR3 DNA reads TGTGCCAGCAGCCCTCGACAGGTCCAAAATGAGCAGTTCTTC. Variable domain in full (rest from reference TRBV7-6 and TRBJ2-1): GAGVSQSPRYKVTKRGQDVALRCDPISGHVSLYWYRQALGQGPEFLTYFNYEAQQDKSGLPNDRFSAERPEGSISTLTIQRTEQRDSAMYRCASSPRQVQNEQFFGPGTRLTVL.

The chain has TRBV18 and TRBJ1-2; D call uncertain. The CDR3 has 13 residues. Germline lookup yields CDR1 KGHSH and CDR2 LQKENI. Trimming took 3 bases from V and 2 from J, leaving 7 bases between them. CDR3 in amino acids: CASSPDGNYGYTF. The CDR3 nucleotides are TGTGCCAGCTCACCGGACGGGAACTATGGCTACACCTTC.

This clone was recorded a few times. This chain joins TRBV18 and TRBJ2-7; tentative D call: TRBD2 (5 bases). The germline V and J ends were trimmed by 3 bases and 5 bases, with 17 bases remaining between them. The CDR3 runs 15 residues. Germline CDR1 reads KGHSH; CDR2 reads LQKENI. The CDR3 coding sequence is TGTGCCAGCTCACCCCTCGGGGTAGAGGTCGACGAGCAGTACTTC. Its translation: CASSPLGVEVDEQYF.

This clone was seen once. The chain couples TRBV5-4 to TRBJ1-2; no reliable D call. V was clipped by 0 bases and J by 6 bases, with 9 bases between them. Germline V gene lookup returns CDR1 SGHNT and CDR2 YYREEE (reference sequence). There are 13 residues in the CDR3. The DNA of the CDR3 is TGTGCCAGCAGCTTGGACCGGGATGATGGCTACACCTTC. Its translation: CASSLDRDDGYTF.

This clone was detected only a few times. The CDR3 reads CASSFLNSGANVLTF. The CDR3 nucleotides are TGTGCCAGCAGTTTCTTAAATTCCGGGGCCAACGTCCTGACTTTC. The chain is built from TRBV27 and TRBJ2-6, with D hard to call. Germline CDR1 is MNHEY and CDR2 is SMNVEV (reference sequence). Trimming removed 3 bases at V and 4 bases at J, with 10 bases between. This CDR3 region has 15 residues.

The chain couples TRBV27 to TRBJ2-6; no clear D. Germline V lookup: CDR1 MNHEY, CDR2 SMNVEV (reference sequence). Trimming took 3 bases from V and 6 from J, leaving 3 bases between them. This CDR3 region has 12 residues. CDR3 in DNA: TGTGCCAGCAGTTTTACGGCCAACGTCCTGACTTTC. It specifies CASSFTANVLTF. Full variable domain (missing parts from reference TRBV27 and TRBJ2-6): EAQVTQNPRYLITVTGKKLTVTCSQNMNHEYMSWYRQDPGLGLRQIYYSMNVEVTDKGDVPEGYKVSRKEKRNFPLILESPSPNQTSLYFCASSFTANVLTFGAGSRLTVL.